This TCR beta chain is drawn from a study of cytomegalovirus exposure and HLA in healthy donors. Across the study: Samples from HLA-typed donors yielded about 85 million unique TCRs in an early data release.

With regard to this clone: Antigen unknown.

Germline V gene sequence: CDR1 LNHDA, CDR2 SQIVND (reference sequence). The CDR3 extends over 15 amino acids. The J segment lost 4 bases and the V segment lost 4 bases, leaving 4 bases of the junction unmatched. In the PCR, 60 Vbeta and 13 Jbeta primers were used. Repertoires were generated with immunoSEQ multiplex PCR, while TCRdb's copy carries only in-frame clones and drops some. In total, the table holds 100,000 to 150,000 clones. Whole-study findings and limits: A later analysis associated 15,000 to 20,000 TCR beta sequences with HLA alleles at a 0.05 false discovery rate.

Healthy bone marrow donors supplied every sample. This TCR derives from a woman aged 40 to 50 in good health and CMV-seropositive. The material sequenced was PBMCs. The rearrangement links TRBV19 to TRBJ2-2; 9 positions match TRBD2. The CDR3 DNA reads TGTGCCAGTAGTACTAGCGGGACCACCACCGGGGAGCTGTTTTTT. It codes for CASSTSGTTTGELFF.